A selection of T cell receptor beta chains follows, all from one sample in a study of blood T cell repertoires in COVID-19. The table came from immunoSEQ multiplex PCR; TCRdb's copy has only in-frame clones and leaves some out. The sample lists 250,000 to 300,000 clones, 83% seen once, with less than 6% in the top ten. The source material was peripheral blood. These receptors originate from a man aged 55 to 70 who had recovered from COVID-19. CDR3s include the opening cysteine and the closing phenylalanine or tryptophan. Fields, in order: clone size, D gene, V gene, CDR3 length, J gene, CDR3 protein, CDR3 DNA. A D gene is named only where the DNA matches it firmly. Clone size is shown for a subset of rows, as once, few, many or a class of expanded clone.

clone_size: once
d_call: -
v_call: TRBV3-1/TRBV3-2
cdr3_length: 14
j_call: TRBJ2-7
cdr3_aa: CASSQVAPPYEQYF
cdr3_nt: TGTGCCAGCAGCCAAGTCGCGCCTCCATACGAGCAGTACTTC

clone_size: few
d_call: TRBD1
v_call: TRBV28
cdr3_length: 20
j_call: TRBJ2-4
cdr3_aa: CASSLQRQGTSNRAKNIQYF
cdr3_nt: TGTGCCAGCAGTTTGCAACGACAGGGGACGAGTAATCGAGCCAAAAACATTCAGTACTTC

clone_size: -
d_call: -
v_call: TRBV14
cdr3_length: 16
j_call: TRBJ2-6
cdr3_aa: CASRRSLTAGANVLTF
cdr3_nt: TGTGCCAGCAGGCGGTCCCTTACTGCTGGGGCCAACGTCCTGACTTTC

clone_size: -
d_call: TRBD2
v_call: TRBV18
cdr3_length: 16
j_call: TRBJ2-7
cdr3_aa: CASSGTGSGGSYEQYF
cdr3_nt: TGTGCCAGCTCAGGGACCGGATCCGGGGGGTCCTACGAGCAGTACTTC

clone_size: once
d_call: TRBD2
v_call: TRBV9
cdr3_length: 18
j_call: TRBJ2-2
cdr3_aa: CASSVATSLAGGPGELFF
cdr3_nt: TGTGCCAGCAGCGTAGCTACTAGTCTAGCGGGAGGCCCCGGGGAGCTGTTTTTT

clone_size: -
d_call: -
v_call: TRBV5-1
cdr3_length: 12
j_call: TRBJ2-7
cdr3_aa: CASSFDSEGKYF
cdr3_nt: TGCGCCAGCAGCTTTGACAGTGAAGGGAAGTACTTC

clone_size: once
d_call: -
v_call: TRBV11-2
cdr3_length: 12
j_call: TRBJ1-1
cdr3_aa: CASSEGLAEAFF
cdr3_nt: TGTGCCAGCAGTGAGGGTCTGGCTGAAGCTTTCTTT

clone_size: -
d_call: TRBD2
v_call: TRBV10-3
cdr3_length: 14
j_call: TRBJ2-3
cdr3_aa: CAIREREGTDTQYF
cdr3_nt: TGTGCCATCAGGGAGCGGGAGGGCACAGATACGCAGTATTTT

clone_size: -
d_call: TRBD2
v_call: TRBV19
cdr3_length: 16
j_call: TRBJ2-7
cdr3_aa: CASSRTIAGGPGEQYF
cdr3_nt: TGTGCCAGTAGTAGAACGATAGCGGGAGGGCCGGGTGAGCAGTACTTC

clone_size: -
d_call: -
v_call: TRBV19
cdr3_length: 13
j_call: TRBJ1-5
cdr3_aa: CATRPGSGQPQHF
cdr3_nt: TGTGCCACCCGTCCAGGGTCGGGTCAGCCCCAGCATTTT

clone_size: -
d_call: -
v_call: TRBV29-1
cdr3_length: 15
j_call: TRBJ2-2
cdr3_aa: CSVVTGPSNTGELFF
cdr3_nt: TGCAGCGTGGTCACAGGGCCGTCGAACACCGGGGAGCTGTTTTTT

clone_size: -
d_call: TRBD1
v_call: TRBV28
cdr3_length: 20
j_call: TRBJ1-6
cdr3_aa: CASSFGGGQGKSSYNSPLHF
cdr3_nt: TGTGCCAGCAGTTTCGGGGGAGGACAGGGAAAAAGCTCCTATAATTCACCCCTCCACTTT

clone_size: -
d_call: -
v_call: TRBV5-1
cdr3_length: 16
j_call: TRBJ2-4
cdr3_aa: CASSPRRGRTENIQYF
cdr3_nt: TGCGCCAGCAGCCCCCGGCGGGGTCGGACCGAAAACATTCAGTACTTC

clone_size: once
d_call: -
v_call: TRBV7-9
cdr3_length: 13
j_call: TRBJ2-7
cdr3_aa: CASSPDRVDEQYF
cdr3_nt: TGTGCCAGCAGCCCAGACCGGGTGGACGAGCAGTACTTC

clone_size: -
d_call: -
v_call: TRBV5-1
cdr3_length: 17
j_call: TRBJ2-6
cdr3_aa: CASTPREWSSGANVLTF
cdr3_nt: TGCGCCAGCACTCCGAGGGAGTGGAGCTCTGGGGCCAACGTCCTGACTTTC

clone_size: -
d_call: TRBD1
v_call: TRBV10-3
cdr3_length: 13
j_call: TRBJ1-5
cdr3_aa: CAIRGQDNQPQHF
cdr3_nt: TGTGCCATCAGAGGACAGGATAATCAGCCCCAGCATTTT

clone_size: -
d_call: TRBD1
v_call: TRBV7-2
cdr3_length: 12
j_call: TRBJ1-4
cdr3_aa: CAWTGFNEKLFF
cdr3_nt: TGTGCCTGGACAGGTTTTAATGAAAAACTGTTTTTT

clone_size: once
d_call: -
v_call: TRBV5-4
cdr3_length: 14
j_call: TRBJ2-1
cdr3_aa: CASSLGGAYNEQFF
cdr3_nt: TGTGCCAGCAGCTTGGGGGGGGCCTACAATGAGCAGTTCTTC

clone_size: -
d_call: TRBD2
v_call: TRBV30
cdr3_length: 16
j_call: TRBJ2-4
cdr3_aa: CAWKPSLAGGKNIQYF
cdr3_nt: TGTGCCTGGAAACCTTCGCTAGCGGGAGGCAAAAACATTCAGTACTTC

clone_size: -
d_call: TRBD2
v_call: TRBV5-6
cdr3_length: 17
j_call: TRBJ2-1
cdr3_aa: CASSLGILAGRLDEQFF
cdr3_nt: TGTGCCAGCAGCTTGGGGATTCTAGCGGGAAGGTTGGATGAGCAGTTCTTC

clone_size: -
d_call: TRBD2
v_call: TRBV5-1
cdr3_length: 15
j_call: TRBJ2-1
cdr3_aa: CASRASGTSYNEQFF
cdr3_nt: TGCGCCAGCAGGGCTAGCGGGACCTCCTACAATGAGCAGTTCTTC

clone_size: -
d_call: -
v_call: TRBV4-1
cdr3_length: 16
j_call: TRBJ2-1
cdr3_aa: CASSQVSAGFYNEQFF
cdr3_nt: TGCGCCAGCAGCCAAGTCTCCGCGGGGTTCTACAATGAGCAGTTCTTC

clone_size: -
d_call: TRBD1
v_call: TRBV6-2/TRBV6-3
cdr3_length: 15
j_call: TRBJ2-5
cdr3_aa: CASSYEGGQWETQYF
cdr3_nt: TGTGCCAGCAGTTACGAAGGGGGACAGTGGGAGACCCAGTACTTC

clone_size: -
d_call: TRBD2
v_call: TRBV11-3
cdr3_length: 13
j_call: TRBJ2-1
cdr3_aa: CASSRGGWDEQFF
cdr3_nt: TGTGCCAGCAGCCGGGGAGGGTGGGATGAGCAGTTCTTC

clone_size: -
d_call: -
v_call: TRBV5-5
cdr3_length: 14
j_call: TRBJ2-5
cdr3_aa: CASSLRQSQETQYF
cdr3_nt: TGTGCCAGCAGCTTGAGACAGTCCCAAGAGACCCAGTACTTC

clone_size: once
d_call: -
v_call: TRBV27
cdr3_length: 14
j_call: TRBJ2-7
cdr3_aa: CASLKTGPPYEQYF
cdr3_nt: TGTGCCAGCCTAAAGACGGGTCCCCCCTACGAGCAGTACTTC

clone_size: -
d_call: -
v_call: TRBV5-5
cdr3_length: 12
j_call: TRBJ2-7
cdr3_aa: CASSSRDYEQYF
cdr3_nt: TGTGCCAGCAGCTCGCGGGACTACGAGCAGTACTTC

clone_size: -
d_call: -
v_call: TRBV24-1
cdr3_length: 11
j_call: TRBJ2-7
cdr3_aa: CATRDSYEQYF
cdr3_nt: TGTGCCACCAGGGACAGTTACGAGCAGTACTTC

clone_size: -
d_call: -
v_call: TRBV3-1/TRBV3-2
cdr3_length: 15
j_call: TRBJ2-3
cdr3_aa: CASSHRLETGDTQYF
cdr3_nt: TGTGCCAGCAGCCATAGACTAGAGACGGGGGATACGCAGTATTTT

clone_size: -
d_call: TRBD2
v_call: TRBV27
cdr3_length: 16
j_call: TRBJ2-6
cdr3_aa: CASSSLAGIGANVLTF
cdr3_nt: TGTGCCAGCAGTTCACTAGCGGGAATTGGGGCCAACGTCCTGACTTTC

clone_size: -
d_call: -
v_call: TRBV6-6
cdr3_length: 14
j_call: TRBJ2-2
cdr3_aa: CASSQDSYTGELFF
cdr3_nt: TGTGCCAGCAGTCAGGACTCCTACACCGGGGAGCTGTTTTTT

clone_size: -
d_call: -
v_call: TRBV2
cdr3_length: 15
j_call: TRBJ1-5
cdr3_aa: CASSEGTPGNQPQHF
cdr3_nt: TGTGCCAGCAGTGAAGGGACTCCGGGCAATCAGCCCCAGCATTTT

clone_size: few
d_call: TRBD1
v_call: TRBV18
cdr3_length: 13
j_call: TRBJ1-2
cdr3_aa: CASSPDRDYGYTF
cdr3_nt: TGTGCCAGCTCACCCGACAGGGACTATGGCTACACCTTC

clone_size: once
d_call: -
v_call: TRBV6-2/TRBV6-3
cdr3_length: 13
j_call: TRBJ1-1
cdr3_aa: CASSSQGRTEAFF
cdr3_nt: TGTGCCAGCAGTTCGCAGGGTAGGACTGAAGCTTTCTTT

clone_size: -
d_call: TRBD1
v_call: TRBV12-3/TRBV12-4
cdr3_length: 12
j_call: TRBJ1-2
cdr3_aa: CATGQGVGGYTF
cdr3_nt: TGTGCCACCGGACAGGGGGTTGGGGGCTACACCTTC

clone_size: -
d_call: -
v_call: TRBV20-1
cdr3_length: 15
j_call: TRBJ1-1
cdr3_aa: CSASNRRSGNTEAFF
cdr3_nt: TGCAGTGCTAGTAACCGGAGGTCGGGTAACACTGAAGCTTTCTTT

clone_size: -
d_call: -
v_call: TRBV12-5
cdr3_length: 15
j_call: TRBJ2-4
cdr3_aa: CASGPTGQGKNIQYF
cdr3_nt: TGTGCTAGTGGTCCTACAGGGCAGGGCAAAAACATTCAGTACTTC

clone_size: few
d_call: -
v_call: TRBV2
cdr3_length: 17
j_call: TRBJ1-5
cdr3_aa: CASSRRGKENSNQPQHF
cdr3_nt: TGTGCCAGCAGTAGGCGCGGGAAAGAAAATAGCAATCAGCCCCAGCATTTT

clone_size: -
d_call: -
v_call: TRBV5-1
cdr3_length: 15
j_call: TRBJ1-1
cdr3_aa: CASSLEAGAYTEAFF
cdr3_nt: TGCGCCAGCAGCTTGGAGGCAGGGGCGTACACTGAAGCTTTCTTT

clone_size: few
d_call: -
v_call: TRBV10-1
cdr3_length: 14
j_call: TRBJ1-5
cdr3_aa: CASSESVMGRPQHF
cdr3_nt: TGCGCCAGCAGTGAGTCGGTTATGGGCCGGCCCCAGCATTTT

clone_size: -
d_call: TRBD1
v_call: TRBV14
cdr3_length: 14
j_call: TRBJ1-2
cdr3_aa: CASSQGTGGYGYTF
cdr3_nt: TGTGCCAGCAGCCAAGGGACAGGGGGCTATGGCTACACCTTC

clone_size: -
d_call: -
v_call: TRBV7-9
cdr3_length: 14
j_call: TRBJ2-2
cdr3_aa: CASSSLKNTGELFF
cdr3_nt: TGTGCCAGCAGCAGCCTCAAGAACACCGGGGAGCTGTTTTTT

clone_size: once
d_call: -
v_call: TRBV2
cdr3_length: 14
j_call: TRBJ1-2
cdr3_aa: CASSVAFANYGYTF
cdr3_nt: TGTGCCAGCAGTGTGGCATTCGCTAACTATGGCTACACCTTC

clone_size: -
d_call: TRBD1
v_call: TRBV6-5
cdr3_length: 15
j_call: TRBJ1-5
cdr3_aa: CASRPGTGGFQPQHF
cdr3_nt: TGTGCCAGCAGGCCCGGGACAGGGGGTTTTCAGCCCCAGCATTTT

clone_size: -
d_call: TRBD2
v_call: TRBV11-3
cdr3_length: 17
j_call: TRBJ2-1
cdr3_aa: CASSFSGTSGAYNEQFF
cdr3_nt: TGTGCCAGCAGCTTCTCCGGGACTAGCGGGGCTTACAATGAGCAGTTCTTC

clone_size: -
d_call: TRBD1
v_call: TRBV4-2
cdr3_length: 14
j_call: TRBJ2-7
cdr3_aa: CASSQAGGVYEQYF
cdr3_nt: TGTGCCAGCAGCCAAGCAGGGGGCGTCTACGAGCAGTACTTC

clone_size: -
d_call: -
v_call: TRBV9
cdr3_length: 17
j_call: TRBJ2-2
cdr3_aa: CASSVVPAGTNTGELFF
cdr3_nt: TGTGCCAGCAGCGTAGTCCCAGCGGGCACGAACACCGGGGAGCTGTTTTTT

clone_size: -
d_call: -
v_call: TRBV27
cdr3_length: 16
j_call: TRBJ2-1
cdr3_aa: CASSLSIGASYNEQFF
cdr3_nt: TGTGCCAGCAGTTTATCGATAGGGGCCTCCTACAATGAGCAGTTCTTC

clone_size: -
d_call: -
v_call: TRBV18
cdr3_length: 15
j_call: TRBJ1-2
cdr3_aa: CASSLDSGLSNGYTF
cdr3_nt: TGTGCCAGCTCACTAGACTCGGGACTCTCGAATGGCTACACCTTC

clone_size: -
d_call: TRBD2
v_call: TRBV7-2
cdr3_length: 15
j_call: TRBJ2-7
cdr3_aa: CASSFGLAGGYEQYF
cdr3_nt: TGTGCCAGCAGCTTCGGACTAGCGGGAGGGTACGAGCAGTACTTC

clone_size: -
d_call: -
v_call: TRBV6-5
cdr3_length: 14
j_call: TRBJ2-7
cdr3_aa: CASSREGYPYEQYF
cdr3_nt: TGTGCCAGCAGTCGAGAGGGATATCCCTACGAGCAGTACTTC

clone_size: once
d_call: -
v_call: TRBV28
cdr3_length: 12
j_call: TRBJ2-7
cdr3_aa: CASTPGGNEQYF
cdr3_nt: TGTGCCAGCACCCCGGGGGGCAACGAGCAGTACTTC

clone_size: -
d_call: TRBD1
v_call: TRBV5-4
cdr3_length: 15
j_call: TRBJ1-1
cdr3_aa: CASSGAGTGATEAFF
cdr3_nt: TGTGCCAGCAGCGGAGCCGGGACAGGGGCTACTGAAGCTTTCTTT

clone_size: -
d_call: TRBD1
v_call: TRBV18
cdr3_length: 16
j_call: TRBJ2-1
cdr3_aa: CASSLKQGGSYNEQFF
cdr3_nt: TGTGCCAGCTCACTTAAACAGGGGGGCTCCTACAATGAGCAGTTCTTC

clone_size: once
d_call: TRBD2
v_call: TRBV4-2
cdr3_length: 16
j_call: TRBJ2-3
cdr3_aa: CASSQDTAGGTDTQYF
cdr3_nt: TGTGCCAGCAGCCAAGATACAGCGGGAGGCACAGATACGCAGTATTTT

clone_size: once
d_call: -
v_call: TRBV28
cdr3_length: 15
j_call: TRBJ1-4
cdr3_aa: CASSSPGGGGEKLFF
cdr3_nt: TGTGCCAGCAGTAGCCCGGGGGGAGGCGGTGAAAAACTGTTTTTT

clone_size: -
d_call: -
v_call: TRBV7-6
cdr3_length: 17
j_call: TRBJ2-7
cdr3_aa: CASSLASSLGGTYEQYF
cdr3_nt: TGTGCCAGCAGCTTAGCTTCTTCTCTTGGCGGGACCTACGAGCAGTACTTC

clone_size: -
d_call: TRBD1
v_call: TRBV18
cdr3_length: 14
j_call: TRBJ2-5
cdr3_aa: CASSPSGQGKTQYF
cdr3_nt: TGTGCCAGCTCACCATCAGGACAGGGGAAGACCCAGTACTTC